The next 19 T cell receptor beta chains were all read from a single sample in a study of blood T cell repertoires in COVID-19. The table came from immunoSEQ multiplex PCR; TCRdb's copy has only in-frame clones and leaves some out. The table includes about half a million clones, over 75% detected once. Sequencing used peripheral blood. The receptors here all came from a human donor in a cohort sampled during active COVID-19.

The chain carries TRBV19 and TRBJ2-1, with 9 nucleotides matching TRBD2. With 3 bases clipped from V and 7 bases from J, the junction kept 10 bases outside the gene matches. Per the germline V gene, CDR1 is LNHDA and CDR2 is SQIVND (reference sequence). The CDR3 length is 16 residues. The CDR3 coding sequence is TGTGCCAGTAGTATTGGTGGCGGGAGGGGTAGGAATGAGCAGTTCTTC. Encoded protein: CASSIGGGRGRNEQFF.

This clone was detected only a few times. CDR3 in amino acids: CASSFGTGSSYEQYF. Here the CDR3 DNA reads TGTGCCAGCAGCTTCGGGACTGGGAGCTCCTACGAGCAGTACTTC. This chain connects TRBV7-2 to TRBJ2-7; tentatively, D is TRBD2 (6 bases). Germline V gives CDR1 SGHTA, CDR2 FQGNSA. The CDR3 sequence is 15 residues long. The V gene lost 3 bases and the J gene lost 0 bases, with 12 bases spanning the gap.

The gene calls are TRBV9 and TRBJ2-1, with 9 bases lining up with TRBD2. Germline V gene data show CDR1 as SGDLS and CDR2 as YYNGEE. The CDR3 loop spans 16 amino acids. Germline trimming cut 3 bases from V and 4 bases from J; bases unmatched to any gene: 8. The CDR3 DNA reads as TGTGCCAGCAGCGGCGAGCGGGAGGCCGGGTACAATGAGCAGTTCTTC. Its translation: CASSGEREAGYNEQFF. The entire variable domain, with the rest obtained from reference TRBV9 and TRBJ2-1, is as follows: DSGVTQTPKHLITATGQRVTLRCSPRSGDLSVYWYQQSLDQGLQFLIQYYNGEERAKGNILERFSAQQFPDLHSELNLSSLELGDSALYFCASSGEREAGYNEQFFGPGTRLTVL.

This chain links TRBV25-1 with TRBJ2-7; tentatively, D is TRBD1 (6 bases). Germline CDR1 MGHDK, CDR2 SYGVNS. The V end was cut by 4 bases, the J end by 3 bases, with 10 bases between. The CDR3 is 13 residues long. The CDR3: CASSVGTLYEQYF. CDR3 bases: TGTGCCAGCAGTGTCGGGACACTCTACGAGCAGTACTTC.

The sample holds one count of this clone. CDR3 DNA sequence: TGTGCCAGCAGCGCGGGACAGGGCCTCTCCTATAATTCACCCCTCCACTTT. Amino acids: CASSAGQGLSYNSPLHF. The chain joins TRBV9 to TRBJ1-6; 9 nucleotides match TRBD1. Trimming took 3 bases from V and 0 from J; bases not matched to a gene: 4. Per the germline V gene, CDR1 is SGDLS and CDR2 is YYNGEE. This CDR3 spans 17 amino acids. The complete variable domain, with remaining parts taken from reference TRBV9 and TRBJ1-6, reads DSGVTQTPKHLITATGQRVTLRCSPRSGDLSVYWYQQSLDQGLQFLIQYYNGEERAKGNILERFSAQQFPDLHSELNLSSLELGDSALYFCASSAGQGLSYNSPLHFGNGTRLTVT.

V gene TRBV5-4 combines with J gene TRBJ1-3, with 7 positions matching TRBD1. Germline V gives CDR1 SGHNT, CDR2 YYREEE (reference sequence). The junction had 10 bases not matched to a gene; V was cut back by 4 bases and J by 6 bases. The CDR3 is 15 amino acids. The CDR3 here is CASSHAGTVENTIYF. CDR3 in DNA: TGTGCCAGCAGCCATGCCGGGACAGTAGAAAACACCATATATTTT.

The chain carries TRBV18 and TRBJ2-5; weak D call: TRBD2 (7 bases). V dropped 1 base and J dropped 4 bases, with 13 bases sitting between them. The CDR3 loop spans 15 amino acids. Germline V gene lookup returns CDR1 KGHSH and CDR2 LQKENI. The CDR3 DNA reads as TGTGCCAGCTCACCACGGGGGGCGGGAGCAGAGACCCAGTACTTC. This encodes CASSPRGAGAETQYF.

V usage is TRBV5-1 and J usage is TRBJ1-5; no reliable D call. The CDR3 contains 17 residues. CDR1 and CDR2 (germline): SGHRS, YFSETQ. The V and J ends lost 2 bases and 0 bases respectively, with 15 bases between them. The CDR3 region is CASSLGVRRHSNQPQHF. In DNA form, the CDR3 reads TGCGCCAGCAGCTTAGGAGTCAGGAGGCATAGCAATCAGCCCCAGCATTTT. Drawing the rest from reference TRBV5-1 and TRBJ1-5, the complete variable domain is KAGVTQTPRYLIKTRGQQVTLSCSPISGHRSVSWYQQTPGQGLQFLFEYFSETQRNKGNFPGRFSGRQFSNSRSEMNVSTLELGDSALYLCASSLGVRRHSNQPQHFGDGTRLSIL.

This chain joins TRBV7-2 and TRBJ2-2; TRBD1 is a possible D gene (6 bases). Germline V gene data show CDR1 as SGHTA and CDR2 as FQGNSA. V was clipped by 5 bases and J by 8 bases, with 9 bases between them. The CDR3 consists of 12 residues. Here the CDR3 reads CASSPRGGELFF. The DNA for the CDR3 is TGTGCCAGCAGCCCAAGGGGGGGGGAGCTGTTTTTT.

This clone was counted only a few times. Other DNA sequences in this sample translate to the same CDR3. V usage is TRBV3-1 (or the pseudogene TRBV3-2) and J usage is TRBJ1-2; no reliable D call. V was pared by 1 base and J by 5 bases, with 5 bases between. The germline CDR1 and CDR2 sequences are LGHDT and YNNKEL (reference sequence). The CDR3 spans 12 residues. The CDR3, as DNA: TGTGCCAGCAGCCAAGGAGATTATGGCTACACCTTC. It encodes CASSQGDYGYTF.

V gene TRBV27 combines with J gene TRBJ1-5; TRBD1 might be the D (5 bases). Trimming pared 5 bases from V and 8 bases from J, leaving 19 bases between. There are 15 residues in the CDR3. The germline V gene has CDR1 MNHEY and CDR2 SMNVEV (reference sequence). The chain's CDR3 is CASSREGGGWEPQHF. The CDR3 DNA is TGTGCCAGCAGTCGAGAGGGCGGGGGGTGGGAGCCCCAGCATTTT.

Concerning this clone itself: Germline is not matched at one junction end, which may reflect a read error. This sequence joins TRBV7-7 and TRBJ2-2; 7 positions agree with TRBD2. The CDR3 sequence is 17 residues long. Germline V gene data show CDR1 as SSHAT and CDR2 as FNYEAQ (reference sequence). CDR3 coding DNA: TGTGCTAGCAGCTCCCTCGGACTAGGAAGTAACACCGGGGAGCTGTTTTTT. As protein: CASSSLGLGSNTGELFF.

This chain connects TRBV7-3 to TRBJ2-1, with a possible D match to TRBD2 (6 bases). CDR3 length equals 14 residues. Germline lookup yields CDR1 SGHTA and CDR2 FQGTGA. V lost 6 bases, J lost 5 bases, and 14 bases lay in between. The CDR3 DNA follows: TGTGCCAGCAGTTTCGCGGGACTTAACAATGAGCAGTTCTTC. Its protein product is CASSFAGLNNEQFF.

The CDR3: CASSLLPVVEAFF. The CDR3 coding sequence is TGTGCCAGCAGCTTATTGCCCGTAGTGGAAGCTTTCTTT. The rearrangement links TRBV7-3 to TRBJ1-1; the D is unclear. CDR1 is SGHTA, CDR2 FQGTGA, per germline. This CDR3 contains 13 residues. V was trimmed by 2 bases and J by 8 bases, leaving 12 bases between them.

This clone appeared once. The chain couples TRBV28 to TRBJ1-2; the D is unclear. V was pared by 5 bases and J by 4 bases, with 23 bases between. The CDR3 length is 17 residues. Germline CDR1 MDHEN, CDR2 SYDVKM. The CDR3 region has the DNA TGTGCCAGCAGTCCTCCCCCCCCAGTATTTCCCCTCTATGGCTACACCTTC. It specifies CASSPPPPVFPLYGYTF.

This clone occurred a few times. DNA for the CDR3: TGTGCCAGCAGTTACAACGCGGGAGGACCTCCAGACGAGCAGTACTTC. Protein sequence: CASSYNAGGPPDEQYF. This chain connects TRBV6-2 or TRBV6-3 to TRBJ2-7; 8 bases line up with TRBD2. The CDR3 is made up of 16 amino acids. The V gene's germline CDR1 is MNHEY and CDR2 SVGEGT. J was trimmed by 5 bases and V by 2 bases; bases with no gene match: 11.

This chain joins TRBV28 and TRBJ1-5, with 8 bases aligning to TRBD1. The CDR3 has 14 residues. V shed 6 bases, J shed 5 bases, and the junction held 6 bases outside the gene matches. Per the germline V gene, CDR1 is MDHEN and CDR2 is SYDVKM. The CDR3 is CASRQGQADQPQHF. In DNA form, the CDR3 reads TGTGCCAGCAGGCAGGGACAGGCGGATCAGCCCCAGCATTTT.

This chain connects TRBV27 to TRBJ1-1, with no clear D. This CDR3 comprises 13 residues. Germline V gene sequence: CDR1 MNHEY, CDR2 SMNVEV (reference sequence). Trimming left V 5 bases short and J 0 bases short, with 7 bases between. The CDR3 sequence is CASSRNLNTEAFF. The CDR3 bases are TGTGCCAGCAGTCGTAACTTGAACACTGAAGCTTTCTTT.

This chain joins TRBV11-1 and TRBJ1-1, with no clear D. Germline-derived CDR1 and CDR2 are SGHAT and FQDESV (reference sequence). The CDR3 has 13 amino acids. Trimming removed 3 bases from V and 5 bases from J, with 10 bases in between. The CDR3 coding sequence is TGTGCCAGCAGCTTGTACTTGGAGACTGAAGCTTTCTTT. The encoded protein is CASSLYLETEAFF.